Sequencing of this T cell receptor (beta chain) was carried out in a study of radiotherapy plus CTLA-4 blockade in lung cancer (dated by TCRdb to between 2018 and 2020). The study in broad terms: Objective responses occurred in 18% of enrolled patients, and around 29% achieved disease control. Study-wide conclusions, independent of this receptor: The strongest predictors of response, as reported, were early dynamic changes in blood T cell clones along with a rise in serum interferon-beta after radiation. TCR clones derived from tumors expanded in peripheral blood after treatment with radiotherapy and ipilimumab.

Receptor amplification or capture employed the immunoSEQ multiplex PCR assay. Drawn from immuneACCESS, this table holds only the in-frame rearrangements with V and J called that TCRdb kept. Clones are partly lost; checked studies trace under half to an unresolved V gene and leave the rest unexplained. For this sample there are around 70,000 clones; roughly 84% appear just once. The top ten constitute roughly two fifths of the sample. The study evaluated CTLA-4 blockade (ipilimumab) given together with focal radiation therapy in patients who had chemo-refractory metastatic non-small-cell lung cancer. On this clone: Its specific antigen is unknown. It has no much larger one-base neighbor in the sample; base qualities were not kept. Other DNA sequences in this specimen translate into the identical CDR3.

The sequence derives from a human donor with non-small cell lung cancer that progressed on radiotherapy plus ipilimumab. Material: peripheral blood, obtained from a patient treated with radiotherapy plus ipilimumab.

The CDR3 protein is CASSPRSSYNEQFF. The DNA reads TGTGCCAGCAGCCCAAGAAGCTCCTACAATGAGCAGTTCTTC. The V and J genes are TRBV9 and TRBJ2-1, with no confidently assigned D gene. From cysteine to phenylalanine, the CDR3 is 14 amino acids long. The entry retains the CDR3 DNA only, 42 bases that are in frame from base 1. The CDR1 and CDR2 encoded by the germline V gene are SGDLS and YYNGEE. V and J are truncated by 4 bases and 0 bases respectively, leaving an intervening sequence of 8 bases.